The rows below give T cell receptor beta chains drawn from one sample of a study of blood T cell repertoires in COVID-19. Using immunoSEQ multiplex PCR, the repertoire was profiled, and TCRdb retains in-frame clones only, with some absent. The table records 150,000 to 200,000 clones, almost 80% of them present only once. The sample was PBMCs or T cells enriched from blood (not recorded which). These TCRs come from a woman aged 45-59 years who had recovered from COVID-19. The CDR3 runs from the conserved cysteine through the conserved F or W. A D gene is named only where the DNA matches it firmly. A clone size is listed for some rows: how often the clone was seen (once, few, many), or a class if it is expanded.

J | V | size | D | length | CDR3 | DNA
TRBJ2-1 | TRBV20-1 | - | TRBD2 | 14 | CSASLAGVLGEQFF | TGCAGTGCTAGTCTAGCGGGAGTTCTTGGTGAGCAGTTCTTC
TRBJ2-2 | TRBV6-4 | - | TRBD2 | 15 | CASSDRGLATGELFF | TGTGCCAGCAGTGACCGGGGACTAGCGACCGGGGAGCTGTTTTTT
TRBJ1-4 | TRBV30 | few | TRBD1 | 11 | CAYEEGAVLFF | TGTGCCTACGAAGAGGGGGCGGTACTGTTTTTT
TRBJ2-7 | TRBV6-1 | - | - | 15 | CASSEEGRVWYEQYF | TGTGCCAGCAGTGAAGAGGGCAGGGTATGGTACGAGCAGTACTTC
TRBJ2-2 | TRBV7-3 | - | - | 15 | CASSPVGSGTGELFF | TGTGCCAGCAGCCCCGTCGGTAGCGGCACCGGGGAGCTGTTTTTT
TRBJ1-5 | TRBV6-1 | few | - | 16 | CASSGTATRSNQPQHF | TGTGCCAGCAGTGGGACAGCCACCCGAAGCAATCAGCCCCAGCATTTT
TRBJ2-1 | TRBV28 | - | TRBD2 | 15 | CASSSGLAGAHEQFF | TGTGCCAGCAGTTCGGGACTAGCGGGAGCCCATGAGCAGTTCTTC
TRBJ1-1 | TRBV7-9 | - | TRBD1 | 15 | CASSRRGQVNTEAFF | TGTGCCAGCAGCCGCCGGGGACAGGTGAACACTGAAGCTTTCTTT
TRBJ1-1 | TRBV7-3 | - | - | 13 | CASSLFKNTEAFF | TGTGCCAGCAGCCTATTCAAGAACACTGAAGCTTTCTTT
TRBJ1-5 | TRBV20-1 | - | - | 10 | CSADQGPQHF | TGCAGTGCAGACCAGGGGCCCCAGCATTTT
TRBJ2-3 | TRBV9 | - | TRBD2 | 15 | CASSVAGGIADTQYF | TGTGCCAGCAGCGTAGCGGGGGGTATCGCAGATACGCAGTATTTT
TRBJ2-7 | TRBV10-3 | - | TRBD2 | 17 | CAISGASGSRTIYEQYF | TGTGCCATCAGTGGGGCTAGCGGGAGCAGGACAATCTACGAGCAGTACTTC
TRBJ1-2 | TRBV12-3/TRBV12-4 | - | TRBD1 | 13 | CASSPTGEVGYTF | TGTGCCAGCAGTCCGACAGGGGAGGTTGGCTACACCTTC
TRBJ1-3 | TRBV7-2 | many | - | 12 | CASNERGNTIYF | TGTGCCAGCAATGAAAGGGGGAACACCATATATTTT
TRBJ1-1 | TRBV7-2 | few | TRBD1 | 13 | CASSFTGATEAFF | TGTGCCAGCAGCTTCACAGGGGCTACTGAAGCTTTCTTT
TRBJ1-3 | TRBV7-2 | - | - | 14 | CASSLGPSSGTIYF | TGTGCCAGCAGCTTAGGCCCCTCCTCGGGCACCATATATTTT
TRBJ1-2 | TRBV7-9 | - | - | 15 | CASSLVSGAGYGYTF | TGTGCCAGCAGCTTAGTTTCAGGGGCAGGATATGGCTACACCTTC
TRBJ1-2 | TRBV20-1 | - | - | 11 | CSARSGPGYTF | TGCAGTGCTAGATCAGGCCCTGGCTACACCTTC
TRBJ2-6 | TRBV5-1 | - | TRBD1 | 16 | CASSHGTGSGANVLTF | TGCGCCAGCAGTCACGGGACAGGCTCTGGGGCCAACGTCCTGACTTTC
TRBJ2-7 | TRBV12-3/TRBV12-4 | - | - | 12 | CASSWTRGEQYF | TGTGCCAGCAGTTGGACACGGGGGGAGCAGTACTTC
TRBJ1-2 | TRBV7-2 | - | TRBD1 | 14 | CASSLRKGAAGYTF | TGTGCCAGCAGCTTACGAAAGGGGGCGGCGGGCTACACCTTC
TRBJ2-1 | TRBV7-9 | - | TRBD2 | 18 | CASSAGGTSGLSYNEQFF | TGTGCCAGCAGCGCGGGGGGAACTAGCGGTTTGTCCTACAATGAGCAGTTCTTC
TRBJ1-2 | TRBV3-1/TRBV3-2 | - | - | 17 | CASSHARGTAPNYGYTF | TGTGCCAGCAGCCATGCCCGGGGGACTGCCCCAAACTATGGCTACACCTTC
TRBJ2-3 | TRBV27 | - | - | 13 | CASSFGGRDTQYF | TGTGCCAGCAGTTTCGGCGGGCGGGATACGCAGTATTTT
TRBJ2-5 | TRBV6-6 | - | - | 15 | CASSYSSGPGSPQYF | TGTGCCAGCAGTTACTCGAGCGGGCCCGGCTCGCCCCAGTACTTC
TRBJ2-1 | TRBV2 | - | TRBD2 | 15 | CASRTGTSAYNEQFF | TGTGCCAGCCGTACCGGGACTAGCGCCTACAATGAGCAGTTCTTC
TRBJ2-3 | TRBV6-5 | - | - | 12 | CASSYPAGTQYF | TGTGCCAGCAGTTACCCCGCGGGTACGCAGTATTTT
TRBJ2-7 | TRBV5-5 | - | TRBD1 | 15 | CASSPGTGGLGEQYF | TGTGCCAGCAGCCCCGGGACAGGGGGCTTGGGGGAGCAGTACTTC
TRBJ2-5 | TRBV14 | - | - | 16 | CASSQETGVGQETQYF | TGTGCCAGCAGCCAAGAGACGGGAGTAGGCCAAGAGACCCAGTACTTC
TRBJ1-1 | TRBV3-1/TRBV3-2 | few | TRBD1 | 13 | CASHLTGDAEAFF | TGTGCCAGCCACCTGACAGGGGACGCTGAAGCTTTCTTT
TRBJ1-2 | TRBV6-5 | - | - | 13 | CASRLRGDYGYTF | TGTGCCAGCAGATTACGGGGAGACTATGGCTACACCTTC
TRBJ1-1 | TRBV7-3 | few | TRBD1 | 14 | CASSLGTANTEAFF | TGTGCCAGCAGCCTAGGGACAGCGAACACTGAAGCTTTCTTT
TRBJ1-2 | TRBV5-1 | many | TRBD1 | 16 | CASSLAPGQGAGGYTF | TGCGCCAGCAGCTTGGCCCCGGGACAGGGGGCAGGTGGCTACACCTTC
TRBJ1-1 | TRBV24-1 | - | TRBD1 | 16 | CATIPGQGSMNTEAFF | TGTGCCACTATACCGGGACAGGGGAGCATGAACACTGAAGCTTTCTTT
TRBJ1-1 | TRBV6-5 | - | TRBD1 | 15 | CASSYGTGVHNEAFF | TGTGCCAGCAGTTATGGGACAGGTGTTCACAATGAAGCTTTCTTT
TRBJ2-7 | TRBV6-6 | once | TRBD1 | 15 | CASRKTGGPPYEQYF | TGTGCCAGCAGGAAAACAGGGGGCCCTCCCTACGAGCAGTACTTC
TRBJ1-3 | TRBV6-5 | - | - | 16 | CASSSRSGVAGNTIYF | TGTGCCAGCAGTTCTCGGAGCGGGGTCGCTGGAAACACCATATATTTT
TRBJ2-7 | TRBV6-2/TRBV6-3 | many | TRBD1 | 15 | CASSYWDRPSYEQYF | TGTGCCAGCAGTTACTGGGACAGGCCTTCCTACGAGCAGTACTTC
TRBJ2-1 | TRBV4-1 | - | - | 13 | CASSSQVLSEQFF | TGCGCCAGCAGCTCACAGGTTTTAAGTGAGCAGTTCTTC
TRBJ2-1 | TRBV18 | - | - | 12 | CASSLSYNEQFF | TGTGCCAGCTCTCTCAGCTACAATGAGCAGTTCTTC
TRBJ2-7 | TRBV18 | - | TRBD2 | 14 | CASSGRELSYEQYF | TGTGCCAGCTCTGGGCGGGAGTTGTCCTACGAGCAGTACTTC
TRBJ2-7 | TRBV3-1/TRBV3-2 | few | TRBD2 | 16 | CASSLHGEREISEQYF | TGTGCCAGCAGCCTTCACGGGGAGCGGGAAATCTCCGAGCAGTACTTC
TRBJ1-4 | TRBV28 | - | TRBD1 | 15 | CATQPGGQGEEKLFF | TGTGCCACACAACCCGGGGGACAGGGAGAAGAAAAACTGTTTTTT
TRBJ2-1 | TRBV30 | few | TRBD2 | 14 | CAWSLKRDHNEQFF | TGTGCCTGGAGTCTCAAGCGGGATCACAATGAGCAGTTCTTC
TRBJ2-7 | TRBV27 | - | - | 16 | CASSLSGQAAYYEQYF | TGTGCCAGCAGTTTATCGGGACAAGCAGCATACTACGAGCAGTACTTC
TRBJ2-7 | TRBV4-3 | - | - | 16 | CASSQDLGGFAGEQYF | TGCGCCAGCAGCCAAGATCTTGGCGGGTTCGCGGGAGAGCAGTACTTC
TRBJ1-5 | TRBV5-1 | - | - | 13 | CASSLRGNQPQHF | TGCGCCAGCAGCTTGAGGGGAAATCAGCCCCAGCATTTT
TRBJ2-6 | TRBV6-5 | once | - | 15 | CASIQGKSGANVLTF | TGTGCCAGCATACAGGGCAAATCTGGGGCCAACGTCCTGACTTTC